One and the same sample provided the 20 T cell receptor beta chains below, sequenced in a study of T-cell reconstitution after alpha-beta-depleted transplantation in children. Preparation of the TCRbeta library used unique molecular identifiers. TCRdb called the PCR reads again in MiXCR, with one record for every CDR3 protein. Of around 360,000 distinct CDR3 sequences detected, approximately 10% appear once; the ten largest clones hold 2% to 2.5%. This sample comprised PBMCs from the stem cell graft donor, obtained from the stem cell graft. The receptors stem from a human donor who donated a stem cell graft to a child with acute lymphoblastic leukemia.

Only a few counts were recorded for this clonotype. V gene TRBV5-1 combines with J gene TRBJ2-7; tentative D call: TRBD1 (6 bases). The CDR3 has 14 amino acids. Germline values: CDR1 SGHRS, CDR2 YFSETQ. The ends were cut back, 1 base at V and 5 bases at J, with 13 bases in the middle. The CDR3 DNA reads TGCGCCAGCAGCTTGATGGGGGCTCACCACGAGCAGTACTTC. Its translation: CASSLMGAHHEQYF.

This clonotype was seen repeatedly, ten times or more. The chain carries TRBV9 and TRBJ1-2; 9 bases match TRBD1. CDR1 SGDLS and CDR2 YYNGEE come from the germline V gene. The CDR3 extends over 14 amino acids. V shed 4 bases, J shed 7 bases, and the junction held 8 bases outside the gene matches. CDR3 coding DNA: TGTGCCAGCAGCTCACGCACAGGGGGCCCTGGCTACACCTTC. This codes for CASSSRTGGPGYTF.

This clonotype was seen a few times. The gene calls are TRBV5-1 and TRBJ2-7, with D perhaps matching TRBD1 (5 bases). Trimming pared 3 bases from V and 2 bases from J, leaving 9 bases between. Germline CDR1 is SGHRS and CDR2 is YFSETQ. This CDR3 spans 13 amino acids. CDR3 sequence reads: CASSWGGTYEQYF. Written as DNA, the CDR3 is TGCGCCAGCAGCTGGGGCGGAACCTACGAGCAGTACTTC.

The chain couples TRBV29-1 to TRBJ1-3; 7 nucleotides agree with TRBD1. The V segment lost 7 bases and the J segment 0 bases; nucleotides outside the gene matches: 6. Germline values: CDR1 SQVTM, CDR2 ANQGSEA. The CDR3 length is 14 residues. This CDR3 reads CSALTGSSGNTIYF. The CDR3 DNA is TGCAGCGCTCTGACAGGGAGCTCTGGAAACACCATATATTTT.

There are many counts of this clonotype. V gene TRBV12-3 or TRBV12-4 combines with J gene TRBJ2-1; D uncertain. V was cut by 5 bases and J by 5 bases, with 4 bases left in between. CDR3 length: 11 residues. This CDR3 is CASSGDNEQFF. CDR3 DNA: TGTGCCAGCAGTGGAGACAATGAGCAGTTCTTC.

This clonotype was picked up a small number of times. The V call is TRBV19, the J call TRBJ2-3; 13 bases align to TRBD2. CDR3 length equals 17 residues. Germline-derived CDR1 and CDR2 are LNHDA and SQIVND (reference sequence). The V gene end was trimmed by 5 bases and the J gene end by 2 bases; junction bases not matched to a gene: 7. CDR3 protein: CASSRVLAGGITDTQYF. The CDR3 nucleotides are TGTGCCAGTAGTCGGGTACTAGCGGGAGGGATCACAGATACGCAGTATTTT.

This clonotype was counted only a few times. The chain carries TRBV2 and TRBJ1-2; 8 bases fit TRBD1. V shed 6 bases and J 0 bases; nucleotides not matched to a gene: 9. The germline CDR1 and CDR2 sequences are SNHLY and FYNNEI. The CDR3 loop spans 16 amino acids. CDR3 sequence (DNA): TGTGCCAGCAGCTGGACAGGGAACGATCCTAACTATGGCTACACCTTC. Protein sequence: CASSWTGNDPNYGYTF.

Only a few counts were recorded for this clonotype. This chain links TRBV15 with TRBJ2-5, with D perhaps given as TRBD1 or TRBD2 (7 bases each). The ends were cut back, 0 bases at V and 4 bases at J, with 21 bases in the middle. This CDR3 contains 18 residues. The germline gives CDR1 LNHNV, CDR2 YYDKDF (reference sequence). Here the CDR3 reads CATSRDRYTSGGGETQYF. The CDR3 DNA is TGTGCCACCAGCAGAGATAGGTACACCTCAGGGGGGGGAGAGACCCAGTACTTC.

This clonotype came up a few times. The J gene is TRBJ1-4, the V gene TRBV5-1; maybe TRBD1 (5 bases). V lost 0 bases to trimming and J lost 3 bases, with 9 bases between them. The CDR3 is made up of 15 amino acids. Germline lookup yields CDR1 SGHRS and CDR2 YFSETQ. CDR3 sequence: CASSLGDPANEKLFF. The CDR3 nucleotides are TGCGCCAGCAGCTTGGGGGACCCAGCTAATGAAAAACTGTTTTTT.

This rearrangement joins TRBV27 to TRBJ1-1, with D unresolved. The CDR3 contains 13 residues. V was trimmed by 4 bases and J by 2 bases, leaving 8 bases between them. Germline V gene data show CDR1 as MNHEY and CDR2 as SMNVEV (reference sequence). The CDR3, as DNA: TGTGCCAGCAGTTATGACGGTAACACTGAAGCTTTCTTT. This codes for CASSYDGNTEAFF.

The rearrangement uses TRBV5-5 and TRBJ2-2; either TRBD1 or TRBD2 may fit D (7 bases each). The germline V and J ends were trimmed by 3 bases and 3 bases, with 12 bases remaining between them. CDR1 is SGHKS, CDR2 YYEKEE, per germline (reference sequence). The CDR3 consists of 15 residues. The CDR3 region has the DNA TGTGCCAGCAGCTCAGGGGGAGGGTACACCGGGGAGCTGTTTTTT. Protein sequence: CASSSGGGYTGELFF. The full variable domain, with the rest looked up from reference TRBV5-5 and TRBJ2-2, is DAGVTQSPTHLIKTRGQQVTLRCSPISGHKSVSWYQQVLGQGPQFIFQYYEKEERGRGNFPDRFSARQFPNYSSELNVNALLLGDSALYLCASSSGGGYTGELFFGEGSRLTVL.

V and J are TRBV12-3 or TRBV12-4 and TRBJ1-6; 7 bases align to TRBD1. CDR3 length: 16 amino acids. The V gene end was trimmed by 5 bases and the J gene end by 2 bases; junction bases not matched to a gene: 6. CDR3 coding DNA: TGTGCCAGCAGTCTCCAGGGGGGCACCTATAATTCACCCCTCCACTTT. Protein sequence: CASSLQGGTYNSPLHF.

This clonotype was seen at least ten times. The chain links TRBV7-9 to TRBJ1-2; the D is unclear. Germline CDR1 and CDR2: SEHNR and FQNEAQ (reference sequence). The CDR3 contains 14 residues. Trimming left V 1 base short and J 5 bases short, with 11 bases between. The CDR3 DNA follows: TGTGCCAGCAGCTTAGGGGATCCTGTATATGGCTACACCTTC. Amino acid sequence: CASSLGDPVYGYTF.

This clonotype was detected a few times. The gene calls are TRBV5-6 and TRBJ2-2; the D gene is possibly TRBD1 (5 bases). Germline lookup yields CDR1 SGHDT and CDR2 YYEEEE. The length of the CDR3 is 13 residues. V lost 2 bases, J lost 8 bases, and 10 bases lay in between. The DNA for the CDR3 is TGTGCCAGCAGCTTCCTGACAGCAGGGGAGCTGTTTTTT. Its protein product is CASSFLTAGELFF. Together with reference TRBV5-6 and TRBJ2-2, the CDR3 gives the full variable domain: DAGVTQSPTHLIKTRGQQVTLRCSPKSGHDTVSWYQQALGQGPQFIFQYYEEEERQRGNFPDRFSGHQFPNYSSELNVNALLLGDSALYLCASSFLTAGELFFGEGSRLTVL.

There are many counts of this clonotype. The chain recombines TRBV6-4 with TRBJ2-3, with D tentatively TRBD2 (5 bases). This CDR3 contains 14 residues. The germline V and J ends were trimmed by 3 bases and 0 bases, with 7 bases remaining between them. Germline CDR1 MRHNA, CDR2 SNTAGT. CDR3 bases: TGTGCCAGCAGTGAGACGGGGAGCACAGATACGCAGTATTTT. Encoded protein: CASSETGSTDTQYF.

This clonotype was observed a handful of times. The rearrangement uses TRBV5-6 and TRBJ1-5; TRBD1 is a possible D gene (5 bases). The CDR3 sequence is 15 residues long. V shed 3 bases and J shed 0 bases, with 10 bases lying between them. Germline assignment: CDR1 SGHDT and CDR2 YYEEEE. The CDR3, as DNA: TGTGCCAGCAGCTGGGGAGGGGATAGCAATCAGCCCCAGCATTTT. It is translated as CASSWGGDSNQPQHF.

The chain joins TRBV5-6 to TRBJ2-1; 7 bases agree with TRBD1. This CDR3 contains 16 residues. Per germline, CDR1 SGHDT and CDR2 YYEEEE. V lost 0 bases and J lost 4; bases outside the gene matches: 7. CDR3 loop: CASSLDTGAYYNEQFF. The CDR3, as DNA: TGTGCCAGCAGCTTGGATACAGGGGCTTATTACAATGAGCAGTTCTTC.

The V and J genes are TRBV28 and TRBJ2-3, with D maybe TRBD2 (5 bases). The CDR3 sequence is 14 residues long. Germline CDR1 is MDHEN and CDR2 is SYDVKM. Trimming cost V 3 bases and J 5 bases, with 12 bases left between them. CDR3 DNA sequence: TGTGCCAGCAGTTTTGCGGGCGGAAGAGATACGCAGTATTTT. This codes for CASSFAGGRDTQYF.

The V and J genes are TRBV11-2 and TRBJ2-3; TRBD2 matches 16 bases. Germline CDR1 reads SGHAT; CDR2 reads FQNNGV. With V trimmed by 4 bases and J by 5 bases, 9 bases remained unmatched. The CDR3 sequence is 18 residues long. The CDR3, as DNA: TGTGCCAGCAGCTGGGGACTAGCGGGAGGGCCCGGGAGAGATACGCAGTATTTT. Amino acid sequence: CASSWGLAGGPGRDTQYF. Combining the CDR3 with reference TRBV11-2 and TRBJ2-3 gives the whole variable domain EAGVAQSPRYKIIEKRQSVAFWCNPISGHATLYWYQQILGQGPKLLIQFQNNGVVDDSQLPKDRFSAERLKGVDSTLKIQPAKLEDSAVYLCASSWGLAGGPGRDTQYFGPGTRLTVL.

This clonotype was observed a few times. The V and J genes are TRBV12-3 or TRBV12-4 and TRBJ2-2; perhaps TRBD2 as D (6 bases). Trimming removed 7 bases from V and 2 bases from J, with 14 bases in between. CDR3 size: 15 residues. The CDR3 region has the DNA TGTGCCAGCACCCTAAGCGGGCTCAACACCGGGGAGCTGTTTTTT. This codes for CASTLSGLNTGELFF.